The entry below gives a single TCR beta chain sequence along with its context. Sequencing used immunoSEQ multiplex PCR; TCRdb keeps in-frame clones, though not all of them. The sample contains hundreds of thousands of clones, roughly 90% of which appear only once. This sample stems from a study of shared T cell receptors in the human thymus. There are 17 residues in the CDR3. Germline CDR1 is MRHNA and CDR2 is SNTAGT. The J segment lost 3 bases and the V segment lost 0 bases, leaving 7 bases of the junction unmatched. This sample was shared with a second study, whose subject was human thymus T cells. That study adds: Thymus tissue was removed during corrective cardiac surgery. Apparent skewing of V and J gene usage characterized both thymic and blood repertoires.

Sequenced input: thymocytes. The receptor's source is a boy under two years old with a congenital heart defect. The chain is built from TRBV6-4 and TRBJ2-2; 7 bases are a match to TRBD1. CDR3 coding DNA: TGTGCCAGCAGTGACTCGGGGACAGCGTTCGACACCGGGGAGCTGTTTTTT. Its translation: CASSDSGTAFDTGELFF.